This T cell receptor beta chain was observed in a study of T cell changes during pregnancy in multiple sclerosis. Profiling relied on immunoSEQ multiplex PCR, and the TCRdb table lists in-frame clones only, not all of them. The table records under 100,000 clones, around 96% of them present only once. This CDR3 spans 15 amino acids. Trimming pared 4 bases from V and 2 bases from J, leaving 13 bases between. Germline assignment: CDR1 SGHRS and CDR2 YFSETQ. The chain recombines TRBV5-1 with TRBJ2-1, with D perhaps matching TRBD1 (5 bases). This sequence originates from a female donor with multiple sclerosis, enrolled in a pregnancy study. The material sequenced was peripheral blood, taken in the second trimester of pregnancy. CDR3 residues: CASSLDEGAYNEQFF. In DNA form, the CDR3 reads TGCGCCAGCAGCCTAGACGAAGGGGCCTACAATGAGCAGTTCTTC. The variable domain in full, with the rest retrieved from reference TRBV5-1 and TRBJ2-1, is KAGVTQTPRYLIKTRGQQVTLSCSPISGHRSVSWYQQTPGQGLQFLFEYFSETQRNKGNFPGRFSGRQFSNSRSEMNVSTLELGDSALYLCASSLDEGAYNEQFFGPGTRLTVL.